These 27 T cell receptor beta chains came from one sample sequenced in a study of high-grade serous ovarian cancer treatment subgroups. Tumor samples were obtained before definitive surgery or chemotherapy. The data were produced by immunoSEQ multiplex PCR, yet TCRdb's version contains in-frame clones alone and is incomplete. The sample shows about 8,000 clones, about 64% of them seen only once. Material: tumor tissue. The receptors come from a human donor with high-grade serous ovarian cancer.

The CDR3 region is CASNWGGSSYNEQFF. The CDR3 DNA follows: TGTGCCAGCAACTGGGGTGGGTCCTCCTACAATGAGCAGTTCTTC. This chain links TRBV11-3 with TRBJ2-1; no clear D gene. The CDR3 totals 15 residues. CDR1 is SGHNT, CDR2 YENEEA, per germline. V dropped 7 bases and J dropped 0 bases, with 13 bases sitting between them.

This clone was observed a single time. The chain is built from TRBV30 and TRBJ1-2, with TRBD1 as a possible D gene (5 bases). This CDR3 region has 15 residues. Germline V CDR1 and CDR2: GTSNPN, SVGIG (reference sequence). V lost 2 bases and J lost 6, with 19 bases in between. DNA for the CDR3: TGTGCCTGGAGTCTCATTGACGGGGGATTCCATGGCTACACCTTC. As protein: CAWSLIDGGFHGYTF.

CDR3 nucleotides: TGTGCCAGCAGTTCCCCCACTGACAGCTACAATGAGCAGTTCTTC. Protein: CASSSPTDSYNEQFF. V usage is TRBV27 and J usage is TRBJ2-1; possibly TRBD1 for D (5 bases). V gave up 4 bases and J gave up 3 bases, with 13 bases separating them. The CDR3 is made up of 15 amino acids. CDR1 and CDR2 from the germline V gene are MNHEY and SMNVEV (reference sequence).

The chain is built from TRBV7-2 and TRBJ2-7, with D maybe TRBD2 (6 bases). CDR3 size: 12 residues. Germline V gene lookup returns CDR1 SGHTA and CDR2 FQGNSA. V lost 5 bases and J lost 5, with 10 bases in between. CDR3 region: CASSPGTHEQYF. CDR3 bases: TGTGCCAGCAGCCCCGGGACTCACGAGCAGTACTTC.

The chain recombines TRBV19 with TRBJ1-6; D is uncertain. Trimming pared 5 bases from V and 5 bases from J, leaving 13 bases between. Germline V gene lookup returns CDR1 LNHDA and CDR2 SQIVND (reference sequence). The CDR3 loop spans 15 amino acids. CDR3 in amino acids: CASSSQYGDNSPLHF. As DNA, the CDR3 is TGTGCCAGTAGTTCCCAGTATGGGGATAATTCACCCCTCCACTTT.

This clone was observed once. The rearrangement links TRBV5-6 to TRBJ2-3; 7 bases match TRBD2. V trimming: 3 bases; J trimming: 0 bases; junction bases outside the gene matches: 1. This CDR3 spans 14 amino acids. Germline lookup yields CDR1 SGHDT and CDR2 YYEEEE. The CDR3 loop is CASSSLASTDTQYF. The CDR3 DNA sequence: TGTGCCAGCAGCTCACTAGCGAGCACAGATACGCAGTATTTT.

This clone came up a few times. In DNA form, the CDR3 reads TGTGCCAGCAGTGAGTGGGGAGGGCTAAACATTCAGTACTTC. It is translated as CASSEWGGLNIQYF. The chain links TRBV6-1 to TRBJ2-4; the match to TRBD2 covers 7 bases. The germline V gene has CDR1 MNHNS and CDR2 SASEGT. After removal of 3 bases from V and 6 bases from J, the junction contained 5 bases not matched to a gene. The CDR3 is made up of 14 amino acids.

The rearrangement joins TRBV4-3 to TRBJ2-1, with 9 bases aligning to TRBD1. J lost 8 bases, V lost 10 bases, and 12 bases had no gene match. This CDR3 contains 14 residues. Germline-derived CDR1 and CDR2 are LGHNA and YSLEER. This CDR3 is CAIRNRGRVDEQFF. CDR3 sequence (DNA): TGCGCCATCCGAAACAGGGGGCGGGTGGATGAGCAGTTCTTC.

The chain couples TRBV27 to TRBJ1-3; 7 bases are a match to TRBD1. Germline lookup yields CDR1 MNHEY and CDR2 SMNVEV (reference sequence). This CDR3 region has 15 residues. Trimming at V came to 7 bases and at J to 0 bases, leaving 6 bases not matched to a gene. The chain's CDR3 is CASTKTGDSGNTIYF. CDR3 coding DNA: TGTGCCAGCACCAAAACAGGGGACTCTGGAAACACCATATATTTT.

The CDR3, as DNA: TGCGCCAGCAGAGCGGGAGGGCGCCCCAATGAGCAGTTCTTC. Its translation is CASRAGGRPNEQFF. The V and J genes are TRBV10-1 and TRBJ2-1, with 10 bases that match TRBD2. The CDR3 has 14 residues. Per the germline V gene, CDR1 is WNHNN and CDR2 is SYGVQD (reference sequence). V lost 6 bases, J lost 6 bases, and 5 bases stayed unmatched.

This sequence joins TRBV7-9 and TRBJ2-7; D gene ambiguous. Germline CDR1 and CDR2: SEHNR and FQNEAQ (reference sequence). V lost 5 bases and J 3 bases, leaving 17 bases between the germline ends. The CDR3 is 15 residues long. This CDR3 is CASSQSGFRDYEQYF. The CDR3 DNA reads TGTGCCAGCAGCCAAAGTGGATTTAGAGACTACGAGCAGTACTTC.

This sequence joins TRBV7-3 and TRBJ2-1, with TRBD2 as a possible D gene (6 bases). This CDR3 region has 15 residues. Germline V gives CDR1 SGHTA, CDR2 FQGTGA. The V end lost 5 bases, the J end lost 7 bases, and 18 bases lay between the germline ends. The CDR3 sequence is CASSREAGPNNEQFF. Written as DNA, the CDR3 is TGTGCCAGCAGCCGTGAGGCGGGACCCAATAATGAGCAGTTCTTC.

The rearrangement joins TRBV7-3 to TRBJ2-1; 7 bases align to TRBD1. V gave up 3 bases and J gave up 6 bases; unmatched junction bases: 5. Per the germline V gene, CDR1 is SGHTA and CDR2 is FQGTGA. The CDR3 contains 14 residues. DNA of the CDR3: TGTGCCAGCAGCTTTTACCGGGACAGCAATGAGCAGTTCTTC. It is translated as CASSFYRDSNEQFF.

This clone appeared a single time. The chain carries TRBV4-1 and TRBJ1-5, with D maybe TRBD1 (5 bases). The germline V and J ends were trimmed by 0 bases and 7 bases, with 7 bases remaining between them. Germline CDR1 and CDR2: MGHRA and YSYEKL. CDR3 size: 13 residues. The CDR3 reads CASSQDGGQPQHF. For the CDR3, the DNA is TGCGCCAGCAGCCAAGATGGGGGACAGCCCCAGCATTTT.

This chain joins TRBV7-2 and TRBJ2-1, with 8 nucleotides matching TRBD2. This CDR3 is built from 17 residues. V dropped 4 bases and J dropped 7; count of bases not matched to a gene: 15. Germline V gene sequence: CDR1 SGHTA, CDR2 FQGNSA. This CDR3 reads CASSYVLGGRSGNEQFF. In nucleotides, the CDR3 is TGTGCCAGCAGCTATGTCCTCGGCGGGAGGTCCGGTAATGAGCAGTTCTTC.

The chain uses TRBV7-2 and TRBJ2-4; weak D call: TRBD1 (6 bases). The CDR3 has 13 amino acids. Germline V lookup: CDR1 SGHTA, CDR2 FQGNSA. V gave up 1 base and J gave up 9 bases, with 10 bases separating them. The CDR3 is CASSLEQGGIQYF. The CDR3 bases are TGTGCCAGCAGCTTAGAACAGGGCGGCATTCAGTACTTC. The full variable domain, rest sourced from reference TRBV7-2 and TRBJ2-4, is GAGVSQSPSNKVTEKGKDVELRCDPISGHTALYWYRQSLGQGLEFLIYFQGNSAPDKSGLPSDRFSAERTGGSVSTLTIQRTQQEDSAVYLCASSLEQGGIQYFGAGTRLSVL.

V gene TRBV7-8 combines with J gene TRBJ1-1, with D perhaps TRBD1 (6 bases). Trimming cost V 5 bases and J 0 bases, with 16 bases left between them. The CDR3 sequence is 16 residues long. In germline, CDR1 is SGHVS, CDR2 FQNEAQ. As DNA, the CDR3 is TGTGCCAGCAGCCTGCGACAGGATCTCATGAACACTGAAGCTTTCTTT. This codes for CASSLRQDLMNTEAFF. The entire variable domain, with the rest obtained from reference TRBV7-8 and TRBJ1-1, is as follows: GAGVSQSPRYKVAKRGQDVALRCDPISGHVSLFWYQQALGQGPEFLTYFQNEAQLDKSGLPSDRFFAERPEGSVSTLKIQRTQQEDSAVYLCASSLRQDLMNTEAFFGQGTRLTVV.

The chain employs TRBV7-9 and TRBJ2-1; 8 nucleotides align to TRBD2. The germline gives CDR1 SEHNR, CDR2 FQNEAQ (reference sequence). This CDR3 is 16 amino acids long. The V gene end was trimmed by 6 bases and the J gene end by 7 bases; junction bases not matched to a gene: 14. The CDR3 loop reads CASSEPAGLVKNEQFF. Here the CDR3 DNA reads TGTGCCAGCAGTGAACCCGCGGGACTAGTCAAAAATGAGCAGTTCTTC.

This clone showed up just once. The chain is built from TRBV5-6 and TRBJ1-4; 8 bases map to TRBD1. Trimming removed 4 bases from V and 8 bases from J; junction bases left unmatched: 7. CDR3 size: 14 residues. Germline loops: CDR1 SGHDT, CDR2 YYEEEE. DNA of the CDR3: TGTGCCAGCAGCCGACAGGGGATAGACGAAAAACTGTTTTTT. Amino acid sequence: CASSRQGIDEKLFF.

A single count supports this clone. CDR3: CASSLTAGPYEQYF. In DNA, the CDR3 is TGTGCCAGCAGCTTGACGGCGGGGCCCTACGAGCAGTACTTC. The V and J genes are TRBV7-3 and TRBJ2-7, with D possibly TRBD2 on 6 matching bases. V lost 3 bases, J lost 2 bases, and 11 bases lay in between. Germline V gene sequence: CDR1 SGHTA, CDR2 FQGTGA. The CDR3 loop spans 14 amino acids.

This chain connects TRBV15 to TRBJ1-2, with a weak D call TRBD1 (5 bases). This CDR3 region has 14 residues. Deletions cut 1 base from V and 3 bases from J, with 9 bases between. CDR1 and CDR2 from the germline V gene are LNHNV and YYDKDF (reference sequence). CDR3 DNA: TGTGCCACCAGCAGAGGGGGGGGAGACTATGGCTACACCTTC. Protein: CATSRGGGDYGYTF.

The chain carries TRBV5-4 and TRBJ2-7; TRBD2 matches at 13 bases. Germline V gene lookup returns CDR1 SGHNT and CDR2 YYREEE (reference sequence). This CDR3 comprises 17 residues. V dropped 2 bases and J dropped 0; count of bases not matched to a gene: 5. The CDR3 DNA follows: TGTGCCAGCAGCTTAGGACTAGCGGGAGTGATCTCCTACGAGCAGTACTTC. The encoded protein is CASSLGLAGVISYEQYF.

This chain links TRBV28 with TRBJ1-2; 7 positions agree with TRBD1. This CDR3 spans 14 amino acids. After removal of 5 bases from V and 4 bases from J, the junction contained 7 bases not matched to a gene. CDR1 is MDHEN, CDR2 SYDVKM, per germline. CDR3 sequence: CASSRDRPLYGYTF. DNA of the CDR3: TGTGCCAGCAGTCGGGACAGACCGCTCTATGGCTACACCTTC.

This clone was seen more than once but under ten times. The chain couples TRBV19 to TRBJ1-3; 7 bases agree with TRBD1. Trimming at V came to 8 bases and at J to 4 bases, leaving 8 bases not matched to a gene. Per the germline V gene, CDR1 is LNHDA and CDR2 is SQIVND (reference sequence). The CDR3 loop spans 14 amino acids. Here the CDR3 DNA reads TGTGCCAGTCGAGGGGGCGCAACAGGAAACACCATATATTTT. Translation: CASRGGATGNTIYF.

The rearrangement links TRBV2 to TRBJ1-5; D ambiguous. V was shortened by 6 bases and J by 4 bases, with 19 bases between the two germline ends. CDR3 length: 16 residues. Germline-derived CDR1 and CDR2 are SNHLY and FYNNEI. In nucleotides, the CDR3 is TGTGCCAGCAGAGGTGAGGACCGAGCCTTGAATCAGCCCCAGCATTTT. It is translated as CASRGEDRALNQPQHF.

The genes are TRBV20-1 and TRBJ2-7; D is ambiguous. The CDR3 consists of 11 residues. The V and J ends lost 1 base and 3 bases respectively, with 4 bases between them. Germline CDR1 and CDR2: DFQATT and SNEGSKA (reference sequence). For the CDR3, the DNA is TGCAGTGCTAGAGCAGGCTACGAGCAGTACTTC. Its translation is CSARAGYEQYF.

The V and J genes are TRBV28 and TRBJ1-2, with 8 bases matching TRBD1. The CDR3 is made up of 15 amino acids. The germline V gene has CDR1 MDHEN and CDR2 SYDVKM. V dropped 4 bases and J dropped 4; count of bases not matched to a gene: 8. CDR3 amino acids: CASSSQGAGGYGYTF. CDR3 DNA: TGTGCCAGCAGTTCCCAGGGGGCGGGGGGCTATGGCTACACCTTC.